Listed here are 26 T cell receptor beta chains from one sample, sequenced in a study of radiotherapy plus CTLA-4 blockade in lung cancer. Some clones are missing from TCRdb's copy, which holds only in-frame ones; the method was immunoSEQ multiplex PCR. The table has 35,000 to 45,000 clones, 60% to 70% seen once; the top ten hold around a quarter. The specimen comprised peripheral blood, sampled from a patient treated with radiotherapy plus ipilimumab. Every receptor here comes from a human donor with non-small cell lung cancer who had a partial response to radiotherapy plus ipilimumab.

This clone showed up just once. The rearrangement links TRBV7-2 to TRBJ2-1, with a possible D match to TRBD1 (6 bases). Trimming took off 4 bases at V and 3 bases at J, with 13 bases between the two ends. The CDR3 contains 15 residues. Per germline, CDR1 SGHTA and CDR2 FQGNSA. CDR3 residues: CASSSYRVVYNEQFF. Here the CDR3 DNA reads TGTGCCAGCAGCTCCTACAGGGTAGTCTACAATGAGCAGTTCTTC.

The chain recombines TRBV7-2 with TRBJ1-3, with D possibly being TRBD1 (6 bases). Trimming stripped 2 bases from V and 2 bases from J, with 13 bases between. The CDR3 consists of 16 residues. The germline gives CDR1 SGHTA, CDR2 FQGNSA. The CDR3 loop is CASSLRAGQAGNTIYF. DNA for the CDR3: TGTGCCAGCAGCTTAAGAGCGGGACAAGCTGGAAACACCATATATTTT.

With regard to this clone: The sample has other DNA sequences that encode this CDR3 too. V and J are TRBV27 and TRBJ2-5, with TRBD1 matching 9 bases. The CDR3 consists of 17 residues. CDR1 and CDR2 from the germline V gene are MNHEY and SMNVEV (reference sequence). Trimming removed 5 bases from V and 4 bases from J; junction bases left unmatched: 14. The CDR3 coding sequence is TGTGCCAGCAGTCGTACCGTCACGACAGGGGGAGGAGAGACCCAGTACTTC. Amino acids: CASSRTVTTGGGETQYF.

This clone showed up just a few times. This rearrangement joins TRBV11-2 to TRBJ1-1; D is unresolved. Trimming took off 6 bases at V and 1 base at J, with 15 bases between the two ends. In germline, CDR1 is SGHAT, CDR2 FQNNGV. The CDR3 runs 15 residues. CDR3 residues: CASSSRGIANTEAFF. The CDR3 DNA is TGTGCCAGCAGTAGCCGAGGGATAGCGAACACTGAAGCTTTCTTT.

This chain connects TRBV6-5 to TRBJ1-6, with D perhaps matching TRBD1 (6 bases). The CDR3 loop spans 15 amino acids. Germline V gene data show CDR1 as MNHEY and CDR2 as SVGAGI. V was clipped by 0 bases and J by 9 bases, with 12 bases between them. In nucleotides, the CDR3 is TGTGCCAGCAGTTACTCGTCTAAAGGGGGTTCACCCCTCCACTTT. Its protein is CASSYSSKGGSPLHF.

Comments on this clone: At one end the junction does not follow the germline gene, possibly because of a read error. The genes are TRBV9 and TRBJ2-3, with D tentatively TRBD2 (6 bases). Germline lookup yields CDR1 SGDLS and CDR2 YYNGEE. The CDR3 extends over 14 amino acids. CDR3 sequence reads: CASSVSGSTDTQYF. Here the CDR3 DNA reads TGTGCCAGCAGCGTCTCCGGGAGCACGGATACGCAGTATTTT.

This chain links TRBV28 with TRBJ1-2; D is unclear. This CDR3 has 14 residues. CDR1 and CDR2 (germline): MDHEN, SYDVKM. V shed 4 bases and J shed 6 bases, with 15 bases lying between them. The CDR3 DNA reads as TGTGCCAGCAGTTCCCCCCAGCCAGGCGATGGCTACACCTTC. It encodes CASSSPQPGDGYTF.

V gene TRBV6-5 combines with J gene TRBJ2-1; D perhaps matches TRBD1 (5 bases). Trimming took 4 bases from V and 4 from J, leaving 8 bases between them. CDR3 length equals 13 residues. Germline-derived CDR1 and CDR2 are MNHEY and SVGAGI. The CDR3 region is CASSLTAYNEQFF. The CDR3 DNA reads as TGTGCCAGCAGTTTGACAGCGTACAATGAGCAGTTCTTC.

The chain uses TRBV11-2 and TRBJ2-7, with 10 bases lining up with TRBD2. V lost 1 base and J lost 3; bases outside the gene matches: 3. The CDR3 runs 15 residues. Germline V gives CDR1 SGHAT, CDR2 FQNNGV. The CDR3: CASSLGPSGSYEQYF. The DNA for the CDR3 is TGTGCCAGCAGCTTAGGCCCTAGCGGGAGCTACGAGCAGTACTTC.

The chain has TRBV2 and TRBJ1-6; 10 positions agree with TRBD1. The CDR3 has 15 amino acids. V lost 0 bases to trimming and J lost 8 bases; unmatched junction nucleotides: 1. Germline CDR1 is SNHLY and CDR2 is FYNNEI. CDR3 bases: TGTGCCAGCAGTGAAGCGGGACAGGGGTATTCACCCCTCCACTTT. This gives the protein CASSEAGQGYSPLHF.

This clone was recorded a few times. The chain uses TRBV11-1 and TRBJ2-1; 7 nucleotides agree with TRBD2. The V segment lost 6 bases and the J segment 4 bases; nucleotides outside the gene matches: 15. There are 17 residues in the CDR3. Germline assignment: CDR1 SGHAT and CDR2 FQDESV (reference sequence). The CDR3 DNA is TGTGCCAGCAGAGGAATTGGGGGGAGGGAAAATTACAATGAGCAGTTCTTC. Protein: CASRGIGGRENYNEQFF.

This chain uses TRBV19 with TRBJ2-3; D not resolved. Trimming stripped 5 bases from V and 1 base from J, with 7 bases between. In germline, CDR1 is LNHDA, CDR2 SQIVND (reference sequence). The CDR3 is 13 amino acids. The CDR3 sequence: CASSVQGTDTQYF. The CDR3, as DNA: TGTGCCAGTAGTGTCCAGGGCACAGATACGCAGTATTTT. Together with reference TRBV19 and TRBJ2-3, the CDR3 gives the full variable domain: DGGITQSPKYLFRKEGQNVTLSCEQNLNHDAMYWYRQDPGQGLRLIYYSQIVNDFQKGDIAEGYSVSREKKESFPLTVTSAQKNPTAFYLCASSVQGTDTQYFGPGTRLTVL.

The genes are TRBV7-2 and TRBJ2-3, with D possibly being TRBD2 (7 bases). CDR1 and CDR2 (germline): SGHTA, FQGNSA. The CDR3 extends over 16 amino acids. V gave up 0 bases and J gave up 4 bases, with 14 bases separating them. CDR3 residues: CASSLAGGVTADTQYF. The CDR3 DNA sequence: TGTGCCAGCAGCTTAGCAGGGGGGGTTACCGCAGATACGCAGTATTTT.

This clone occurred a few times. The chain recombines TRBV19 with TRBJ1-1, with 9 positions matching TRBD1. The CDR3 has 14 amino acids. CDR1 is LNHDA, CDR2 SQIVND, per germline (reference sequence). V lost 2 bases to trimming and J lost 5 bases; unmatched junction nucleotides: 3. The CDR3 DNA sequence: TGTGCCAGTAGTATACGACAGGGGGGAACTGAAGCTTTCTTT. Encoded protein: CASSIRQGGTEAFF.

The chain has TRBV12-5 and TRBJ2-3, with 11 bases identical to TRBD2. Germline CDR1 is LGHNT and CDR2 is FRNRAP. The CDR3 has 15 amino acids. The J segment lost 4 bases and the V segment lost 4 bases, leaving 4 bases of the junction unmatched. CDR3 amino acids: CASGSSGLAADTQYF. CDR3 nucleotides: TGTGCTAGTGGTTCCTCGGGACTAGCGGCAGATACGCAGTATTTT.

The table lists this clone with a count of one. J is TRBJ2-7 and V is TRBV30; the match to TRBD2 covers 12 bases. V shed 5 bases, J shed 0 bases, and the junction held 11 bases outside the gene matches. CDR1 GTSNPN and CDR2 SVGIG come from the germline V gene (reference sequence). This CDR3 region has 17 residues. CDR3 loop: CAWEAGGLAGRSYEQYF. CDR3 nucleotides: TGTGCCTGGGAGGCCGGTGGACTAGCGGGACGCTCCTACGAGCAGTACTTC.

V usage is TRBV9 and J usage is TRBJ1-6; a weak D match, TRBD1 (5 bases). The CDR3 totals 13 residues. V shed 4 bases and J shed 10 bases, with 12 bases lying between them. Germline CDR1 is SGDLS and CDR2 is YYNGEE. The CDR3 region has the DNA TGTGCCAGCAGCCGGGCAGGGCTGTCACCCCTCCACTTT. Residues: CASSRAGLSPLHF. The variable domain in full, with the rest retrieved from reference TRBV9 and TRBJ1-6, is DSGVTQTPKHLITATGQRVTLRCSPRSGDLSVYWYQQSLDQGLQFLIQYYNGEERAKGNILERFSAQQFPDLHSELNLSSLELGDSALYFCASSRAGLSPLHFGNGTRLTVT.

The chain couples TRBV7-2 to TRBJ2-1; 8 nucleotides align to TRBD2. The CDR3 runs 16 residues. The ends lost 1 base at V and 7 bases at J; junction bases unmatched: 9. From germline, CDR1 is SGHTA and CDR2 FQGNSA. The CDR3 DNA follows: TGTGCCAGCAGCTTAGGGGTAGCGGGCGGGAGGAATGAGCAGTTCTTC. Its translation: CASSLGVAGGRNEQFF.

This rearrangement joins TRBV18 to TRBJ1-1, with TRBD1 matching over 7 bases. The V and J ends lost 3 bases and 11 bases, in that order; junction bases with no gene match: 15. This CDR3 comprises 15 residues. The germline CDR1 and CDR2 sequences are KGHSH and LQKENI. The CDR3 region is CASSPVTGAKGWAFF. For the CDR3, the DNA is TGTGCCAGCTCACCTGTAACAGGGGCCAAGGGGTGGGCTTTCTTT.

This clone was counted a few times. This chain uses TRBV5-1 with TRBJ2-3; TRBD2 matches 12 bases. CDR3 size: 16 residues. Germline CDR1 is SGHRS and CDR2 is YFSETQ. V dropped 0 bases and J dropped 9; count of bases not matched to a gene: 8. CDR3 in DNA: TGCGCCAGCAGCTTGGTGCTAGCGGGAGGGGAGAGGACGCAGTATTTT. Its protein product is CASSLVLAGGERTQYF.

The chain combines TRBV15 with TRBJ2-3; no firm D call. V was shortened by 2 bases and J by 2 bases, with 5 bases between the two germline ends. The germline V gene has CDR1 LNHNV and CDR2 YYDKDF (reference sequence). CDR3 length: 13 amino acids. CDR3 sequence reads: CATSRPFTDTQYF. For the CDR3, the DNA is TGTGCCACCAGCAGACCGTTCACAGATACGCAGTATTTT.

This rearrangement joins TRBV25-1 to TRBJ2-5; no clear D. V dropped 4 bases and J dropped 4 bases, with 10 bases sitting between them. Germline values: CDR1 MGHDK, CDR2 SYGVNS. CDR3 length: 13 residues. Here the CDR3 reads CASSGALGETQYF. CDR3 nucleotides: TGTGCCAGCAGTGGGGCCCTGGGAGAGACCCAGTACTTC.

The chain combines TRBV7-9 with TRBJ2-2, with 9 bases lining up with TRBD1. The CDR3 loop spans 16 amino acids. J gave up 5 bases and V 2 bases, and 6 bases lay outside the gene matches. Germline V CDR1 and CDR2: SEHNR, FQNEAQ (reference sequence). CDR3 sequence reads: CASSLTGGGGTGELFF. CDR3 DNA: TGTGCCAGCAGCTTAACAGGGGGCGGTGGGACCGGGGAGCTGTTTTTT.

This clone was seen many times. V and J are TRBV6-5 and TRBJ2-1; D remains unclear. Trimming left V 6 bases short and J 9 bases short, with 9 bases between. The CDR3 is 11 residues long. Germline CDR1 is MNHEY and CDR2 is SVGAGI. The CDR3 region is CASSSPGEQFF. The CDR3, as DNA: TGTGCCAGCAGCTCCCCGGGTGAGCAGTTCTTC.

This clone was seen more than once but under ten times. The V gene is TRBV7-2, the J gene TRBJ2-1; D unresolved. CDR3 size: 17 residues. The V gene lost 1 base and the J gene lost 1 base, with 14 bases spanning the gap. From germline, CDR1 is SGHTA and CDR2 FQGNSA. CDR3: CASSLGEVERSYNEQFF. CDR3 in DNA: TGTGCCAGCAGCTTAGGAGAGGTAGAAAGGTCCTACAATGAGCAGTTCTTC.

The rearrangement joins TRBV30 to TRBJ1-1; possible D gene TRBD1, 6 bases. The CDR3 consists of 16 residues. V gave up 0 bases and J gave up 1 base, with 15 bases separating them. The germline CDR1 and CDR2 sequences are GTSNPN and SVGIG (reference sequence). The CDR3, as DNA: TGTGCCTGGAGTGTAATCGGGACATACACGAACACTGAAGCTTTCTTT. This gives the protein CAWSVIGTYTNTEAFF.